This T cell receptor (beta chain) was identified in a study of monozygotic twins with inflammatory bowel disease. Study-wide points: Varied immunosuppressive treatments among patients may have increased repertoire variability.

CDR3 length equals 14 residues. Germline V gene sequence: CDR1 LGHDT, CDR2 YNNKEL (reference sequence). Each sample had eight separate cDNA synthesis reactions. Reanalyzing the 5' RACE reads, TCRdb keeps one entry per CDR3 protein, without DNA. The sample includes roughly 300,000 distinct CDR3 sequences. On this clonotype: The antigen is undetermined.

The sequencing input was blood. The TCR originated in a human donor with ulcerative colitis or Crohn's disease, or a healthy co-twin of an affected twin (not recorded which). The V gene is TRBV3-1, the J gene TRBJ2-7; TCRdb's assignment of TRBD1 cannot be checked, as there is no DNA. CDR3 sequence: CASSDGQGALEQYF.